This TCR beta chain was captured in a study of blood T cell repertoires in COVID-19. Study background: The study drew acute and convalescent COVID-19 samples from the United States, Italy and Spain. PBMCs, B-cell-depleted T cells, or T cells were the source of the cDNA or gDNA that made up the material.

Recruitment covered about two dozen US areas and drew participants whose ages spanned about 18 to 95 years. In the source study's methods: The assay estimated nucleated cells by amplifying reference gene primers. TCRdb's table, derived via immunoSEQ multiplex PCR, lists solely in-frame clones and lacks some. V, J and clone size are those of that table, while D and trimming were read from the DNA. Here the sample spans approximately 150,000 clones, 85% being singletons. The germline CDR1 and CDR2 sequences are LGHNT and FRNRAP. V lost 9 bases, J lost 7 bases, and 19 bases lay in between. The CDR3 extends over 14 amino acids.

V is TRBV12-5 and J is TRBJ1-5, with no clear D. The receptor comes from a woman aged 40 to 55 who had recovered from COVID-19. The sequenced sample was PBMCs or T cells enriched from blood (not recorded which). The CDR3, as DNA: TGTGCTAGCGGAACCGGGAGGGAGGAACAGCCCCAGCATTTT. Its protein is CASGTGREEQPQHF. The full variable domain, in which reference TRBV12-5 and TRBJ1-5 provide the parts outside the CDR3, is DARVTQTPRHKVTEMGQEVTMRCQPILGHNTVFWYRQTMMQGLELLAYFRNRAPLDDSGMPKDRFSAEMPDATLATLKIQPSEPRDSAVYFCASGTGREEQPQHFGDGTRLSIL.